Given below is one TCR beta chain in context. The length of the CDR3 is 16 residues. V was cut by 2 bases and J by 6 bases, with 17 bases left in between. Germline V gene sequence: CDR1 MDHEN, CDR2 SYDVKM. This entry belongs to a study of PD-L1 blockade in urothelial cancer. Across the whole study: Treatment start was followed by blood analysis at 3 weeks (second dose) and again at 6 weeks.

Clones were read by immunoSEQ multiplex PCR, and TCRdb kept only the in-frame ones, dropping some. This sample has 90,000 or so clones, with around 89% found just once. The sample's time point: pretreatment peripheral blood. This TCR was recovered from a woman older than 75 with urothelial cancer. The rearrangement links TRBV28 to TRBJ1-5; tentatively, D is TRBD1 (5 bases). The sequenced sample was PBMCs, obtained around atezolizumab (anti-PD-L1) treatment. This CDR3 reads CASSLGGSRARQPQHF. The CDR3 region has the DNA TGTGCCAGCAGTTTAGGTGGATCCAGGGCCCGTCAGCCCCAGCATTTT.